At least ten counts were recorded for the clone carrying this T cell receptor beta chain. These data originate in a study of regulatory T cells in long-lasting Graves disease. Trimming left V 5 bases short and J 4 bases short, with 11 bases between. Germline lookup yields CDR1 SGHAT and CDR2 FQNNGV. This CDR3 has 14 amino acids. iRepertoire HTBI primers and Arm-PCR of CDR3 regions built TCR beta libraries. TCRdb used MiXCR to reprocess the multiplex PCR reads, holding one entry per CDR3 protein. The table has a few hundred thousand distinct CDR3 sequences, roughly 21% seen once. Indicated time point: persistent/refractory GD, antithyroid drugs over 5 years with positive TRAb. Preparation of the TCR library used RNA extracted from PBMCs.

The chain has TRBV11-2 and TRBJ1-4; D is possibly TRBD1 (5 bases). This material consisted of peripheral blood mononuclear cells (PBMCs), taken when the disease was refractory, from a patient treated with antithyroid drugs. The origin of this receptor is a female donor with Graves disease. The CDR3 nucleotides read TGTGCCAGCAGCGCGGGACCGATTAATGAAAAACTGTTTTTT. Translating it yields CASSAGPINEKLFF.